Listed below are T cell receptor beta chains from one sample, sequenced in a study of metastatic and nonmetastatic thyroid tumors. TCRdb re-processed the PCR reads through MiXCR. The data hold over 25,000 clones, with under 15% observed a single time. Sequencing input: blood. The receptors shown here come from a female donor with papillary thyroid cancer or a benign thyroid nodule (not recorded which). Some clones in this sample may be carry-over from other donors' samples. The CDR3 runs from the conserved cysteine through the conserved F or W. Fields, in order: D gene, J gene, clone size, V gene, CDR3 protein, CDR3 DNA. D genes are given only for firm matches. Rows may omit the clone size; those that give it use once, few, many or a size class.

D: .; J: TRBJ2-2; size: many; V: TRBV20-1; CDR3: CSARAGTPDTGELFF; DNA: TGCAGTGCCAGGGCCGGGACCCCCGACACCGGGGAGCTGTTTTTT
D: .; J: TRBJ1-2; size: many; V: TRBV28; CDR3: CASSPAPGNYGYTF; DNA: TGTGCCAGCAGCCCCGCCCCGGGCAACTATGGCTACACCTTC
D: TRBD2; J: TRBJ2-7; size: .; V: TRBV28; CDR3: CASSLSLAGTSYEQYF; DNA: TGTGCCAGCAGTTTGTCACTAGCGGGAACCTCCTACGAGCAGTACTTC
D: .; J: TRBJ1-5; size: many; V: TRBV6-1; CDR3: CASSLGQVDQPQHF; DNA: TGTGCCAGCAGCTTGGGACAAGTTGATCAGCCCCAGCATTTT
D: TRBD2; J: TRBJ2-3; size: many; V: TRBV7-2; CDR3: CASSSPPGLAGLDTQYF; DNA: TGTGCCAGCAGCTCCCCGCCGGGACTAGCGGGATTAGATACGCAGTATTTT
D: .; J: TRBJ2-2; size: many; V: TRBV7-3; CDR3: CASSLTGQRNTGELFF; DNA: TGTGCCAGCAGCTTAACGGGGCAGAGGAACACCGGGGAGCTGTTTTTT
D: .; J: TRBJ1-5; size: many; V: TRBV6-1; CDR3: CASSVGTGVHQPQHF; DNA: TGTGCCAGCAGTGTTGGCACGGGGGTGCATCAGCCCCAGCATTTT
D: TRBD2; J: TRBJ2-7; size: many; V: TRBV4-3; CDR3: CASSRGTSGSPLSYEQYF; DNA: TGCGCCAGCAGCCGAGGGACTAGCGGGAGCCCATTATCCTACGAGCAGTACTTC
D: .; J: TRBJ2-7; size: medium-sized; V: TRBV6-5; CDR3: CASSTLGLFAGRAYEQYF; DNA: TGTGCCAGCAGCACGCTGGGATTATTCGCGGGACGGGCCTACGAGCAGTACTTC
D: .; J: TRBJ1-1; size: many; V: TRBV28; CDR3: CASSLGRRTSEAFF; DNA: TGTGCCAGCAGTTTAGGACGCCGAACGTCTGAAGCTTTCTTT
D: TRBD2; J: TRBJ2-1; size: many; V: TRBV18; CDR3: CASSPPRGRINEQFF; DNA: TGTGCCAGCTCGCCCCCTCGCGGGAGGATTAATGAGCAGTTCTTC
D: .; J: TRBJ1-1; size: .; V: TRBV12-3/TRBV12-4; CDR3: CASSLISGYAFF; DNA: TGTGCCAGCAGTTTGATTTCCGGGTACGCTTTCTTT
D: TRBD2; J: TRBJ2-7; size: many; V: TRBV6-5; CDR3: CASSYSGTSGGGEQYF; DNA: TGTGCCAGCAGTTACTCGGGGACTAGCGGGGGAGGGGAGCAGTACTTC
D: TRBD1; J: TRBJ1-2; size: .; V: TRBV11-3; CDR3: CASSSKVGQGLGYTF; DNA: TGTGCCAGCAGCTCCAAAGTCGGACAGGGATTAGGCTACACCTTC
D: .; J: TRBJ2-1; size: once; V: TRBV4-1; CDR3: CASILICGQYYNEQFF; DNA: TGCGCCAGCATCCTCATCTGCGGACAGTACTACAATGAGCAGTTCTTC
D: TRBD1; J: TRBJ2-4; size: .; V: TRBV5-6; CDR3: CASSLGQGAWNIQYF; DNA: TGTGCCAGCAGCCTAGGACAGGGGGCTTGGAACATTCAATACTTC
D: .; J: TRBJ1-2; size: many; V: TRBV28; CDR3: CASRSGVRGYTF; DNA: TGTGCCAGTAGGTCGGGGGTGAGAGGCTACACCTTC
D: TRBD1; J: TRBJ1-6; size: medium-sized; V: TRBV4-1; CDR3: CASSQIGTAIGSPLHF; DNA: TGCGCCAGCAGCCAAATAGGGACAGCGATTGGGTCACCCCTCCACTTT
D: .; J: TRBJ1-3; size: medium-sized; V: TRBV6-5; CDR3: CASSYVGAHSGNTIYF; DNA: TGTGCCAGCAGTTACGTGGGGGCGCACTCTGGAAACACCATATATTTT
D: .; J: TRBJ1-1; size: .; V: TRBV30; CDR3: CAWKYAENTEAFF; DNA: TGTGCCTGGAAATATGCAGAGAACACTGAAGCTTTCTTT
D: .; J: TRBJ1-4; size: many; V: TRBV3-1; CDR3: CASSLRQASNEKLFF; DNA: TGTGCCAGCAGCCTCAGACAGGCTTCTAATGAAAAACTGTTTTTT
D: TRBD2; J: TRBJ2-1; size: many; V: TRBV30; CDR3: CAWAGGLAGYNEQFF; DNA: TGTGCCTGGGCGGGAGGGCTAGCGGGGTACAATGAGCAGTTCTTC
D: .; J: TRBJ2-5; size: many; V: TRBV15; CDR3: CATSRGGETQYF; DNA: TGTGCCACCAGCAGAGGAGGAGAGACCCAGTACTTC
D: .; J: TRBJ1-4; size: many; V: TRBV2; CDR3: CASSPQGLNEKLFF; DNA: TGTGCCAGCTCTCCGCAAGGGCTTAATGAAAAACTGTTTTTT
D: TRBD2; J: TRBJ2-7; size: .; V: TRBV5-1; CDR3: CASSFGLAGSYEQYF; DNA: TGCGCCAGCAGCTTCGGACTAGCGGGGTCCTACGAGCAGTACTTC
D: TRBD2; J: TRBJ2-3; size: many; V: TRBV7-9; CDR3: CASSHGAGQGTQYF; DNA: TGTGCCAGCAGTCACGGAGCGGGGCAAGGTACGCAGTATTTT
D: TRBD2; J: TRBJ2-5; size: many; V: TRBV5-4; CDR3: CASSTGLAGEGQETQYF; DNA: TGTGCCAGCAGCACGGGACTAGCGGGAGAGGGGCAAGAGACCCAGTACTTC
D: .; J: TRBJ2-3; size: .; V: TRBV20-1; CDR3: CSARDEADTQYF; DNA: TGCAGTGCTAGAGATGAGGCAGATACGCAGTATTTT
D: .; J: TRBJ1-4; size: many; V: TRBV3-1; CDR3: CASSPGTVATNEKLFF; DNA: TGTGCCAGCAGCCCTGGGACGGTCGCAACTAATGAAAAACTGTTTTTT
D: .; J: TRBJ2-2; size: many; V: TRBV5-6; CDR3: CASSTHRGRNTGELFF; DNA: TGTGCCAGCAGCACCCATCGGGGGCGTAACACCGGGGAGCTGTTTTTT
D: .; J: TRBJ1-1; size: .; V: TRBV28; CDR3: CASSYLLPPEDFF; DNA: TGTGCCAGCAGTTATCTTCTCCCCCCCGAAGATTTCTTT
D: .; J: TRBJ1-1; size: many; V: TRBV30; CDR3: CAWSVALGGDNDFF; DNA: TGTGCCTGGAGTGTAGCCCTAGGTGGCGATAATGATTTCTTT
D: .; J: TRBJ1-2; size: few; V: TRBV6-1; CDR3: CASSEDPRGGGYTF; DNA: TGTGCCAGCAGTGAAGACCCCCGGGGGGGTGGCTACACCTTC
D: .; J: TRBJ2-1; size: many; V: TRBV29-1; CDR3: CSVEGARMKDEQFF; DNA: TGCAGCGTTGAAGGGGCCAGGATGAAGGATGAGCAGTTCTTC
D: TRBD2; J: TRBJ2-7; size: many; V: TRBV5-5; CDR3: CASSLLAGEDEQYF; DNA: TGTGCCAGCAGCTTACTAGCGGGAGAGGACGAGCAGTACTTC
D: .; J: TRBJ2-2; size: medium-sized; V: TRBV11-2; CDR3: CATTSGQTNTGELFF; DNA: TGTGCCACCACCTCGGGACAAACGAACACCGGGGAGCTGTTTTTT
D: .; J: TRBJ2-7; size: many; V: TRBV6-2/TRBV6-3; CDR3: CASSYVLAYEQYF; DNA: TGTGCCAGCAGTTACGTCCTAGCGTACGAGCAGTACTTC
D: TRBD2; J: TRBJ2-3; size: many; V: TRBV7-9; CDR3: CASSLAGGRNTQYF; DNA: TGTGCCAGCAGCTTGGCGGGAGGTCGAAATACGCAGTATTTT
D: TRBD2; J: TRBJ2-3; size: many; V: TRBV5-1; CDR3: CASSPAGVGPDTQYF; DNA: TGCGCCAGCAGCCCAGCGGGGGTCGGCCCAGATACGCAGTATTTT
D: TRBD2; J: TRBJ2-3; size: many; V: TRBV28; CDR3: CASRILAGGTDTQYF; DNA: TGTGCCAGCAGAATTCTAGCGGGAGGAACAGATACGCAGTATTTT
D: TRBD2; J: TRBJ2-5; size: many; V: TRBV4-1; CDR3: CASSQEGVAGAEETQYF; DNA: TGCGCCAGCAGCCAAGAAGGGGTAGCGGGGGCGGAAGAGACCCAGTACTTC
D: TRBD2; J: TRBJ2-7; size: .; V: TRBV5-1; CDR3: CASSLAPSGRARVSSYEQYF; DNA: TGCGCCAGCAGCTTGGCCCCTAGCGGGAGGGCTCGAGTGAGCTCCTACGAGCAGTACTTC
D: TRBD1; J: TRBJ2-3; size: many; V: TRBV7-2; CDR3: CASSPQGSTDTQYF; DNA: TGTGCCAGCAGCCCACAGGGGTCCACAGATACGCAGTATTTT
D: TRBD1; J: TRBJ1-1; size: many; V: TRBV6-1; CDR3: CASSLEGANTEAFF; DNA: TGTGCCAGCAGTTTGGAGGGGGCGAACACTGAAGCTTTCTTT
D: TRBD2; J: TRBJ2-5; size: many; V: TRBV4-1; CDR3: CASSPRTSGRVGETQYF; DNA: TGCGCCAGCAGCCCCAGGACTAGCGGGAGGGTTGGTGAGACCCAGTACTTC
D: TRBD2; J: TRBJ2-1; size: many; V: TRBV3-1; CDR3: CASSQVAGGGEQFF; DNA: TGTGCCAGCAGCCAAGTAGCGGGAGGGGGTGAGCAGTTCTTC
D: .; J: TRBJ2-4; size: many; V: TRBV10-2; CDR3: CASGGTAPRNIQYF; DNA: TGCGCCAGCGGCGGGACAGCTCCTAGAAACATTCAGTACTTC
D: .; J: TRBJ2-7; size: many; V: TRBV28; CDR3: CASRKGTVSEQYF; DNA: TGTGCCAGTCGTAAGGGGACGGTTTCCGAGCAGTACTTC
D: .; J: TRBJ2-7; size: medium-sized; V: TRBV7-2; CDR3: CASSPYGWGGLGGEQYF; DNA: TGTGCCAGCAGCCCCTATGGCTGGGGCGGTCTCGGGGGCGAGCAGTACTTC
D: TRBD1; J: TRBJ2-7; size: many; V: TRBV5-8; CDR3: CASSPHGTGGRNEQYF; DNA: TGTGCCAGCAGCCCGCACGGGACAGGGGGGAGAAACGAGCAGTACTTC
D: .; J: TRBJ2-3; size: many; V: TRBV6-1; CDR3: CATGTDTQYF; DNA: TGTGCCACCGGTACAGATACGCAGTATTTT
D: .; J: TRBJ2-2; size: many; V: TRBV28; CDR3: CASSLSSPGGELFF; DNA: TGTGCCAGCAGTTTATCCTCTCCCGGGGGGGAGCTGTTTTTT